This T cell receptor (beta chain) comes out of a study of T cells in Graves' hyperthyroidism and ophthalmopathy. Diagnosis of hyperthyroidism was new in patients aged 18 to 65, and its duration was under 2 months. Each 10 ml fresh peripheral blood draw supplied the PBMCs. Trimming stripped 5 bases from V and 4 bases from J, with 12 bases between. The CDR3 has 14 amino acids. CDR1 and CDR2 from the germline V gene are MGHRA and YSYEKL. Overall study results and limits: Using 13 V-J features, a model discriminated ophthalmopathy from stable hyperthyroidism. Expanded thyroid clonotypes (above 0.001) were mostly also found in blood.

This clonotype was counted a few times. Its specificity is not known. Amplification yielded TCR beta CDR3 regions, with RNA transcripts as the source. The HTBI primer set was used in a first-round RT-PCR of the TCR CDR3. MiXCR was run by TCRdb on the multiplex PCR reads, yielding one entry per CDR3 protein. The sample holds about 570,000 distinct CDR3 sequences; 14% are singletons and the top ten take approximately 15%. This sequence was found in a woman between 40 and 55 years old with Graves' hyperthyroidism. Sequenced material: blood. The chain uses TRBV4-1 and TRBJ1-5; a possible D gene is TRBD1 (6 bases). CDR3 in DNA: TGCGCCAGCAGCTCCCAAACAGGGAATCAGCCCCAGCATTTT. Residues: CASSSQTGNQPQHF.